The entry below describes one T cell receptor (beta chain). Its antigen is still unknown. This may stem from a read error, because a much larger clone lies one nucleotide away. With iRepertoire HTBI primers and Arm-PCR of CDR3 regions, TCR beta libraries were built. TCRdb reanalysed the multiplex PCR reads using MiXCR and keeps one entry per CDR3 protein. The table includes roughly 400,000 distinct CDR3 sequences, less than 25% detected once. This specimen comes from a study of regulatory T cells in long-lasting Graves disease. Whole-study results and caveats: The study found lower TCR diversity in persistent Graves' patients than in newly diagnosed ones. Possibly, accuracy suffered from the small sample size.

As for time point: persistent/refractory GD, antithyroid drugs over 5 years with positive TRAb. The TCR library was made from RNA that had been extracted from PBMCs in TRIzol. The source of this sequence is a female donor with Graves disease. The material sequenced was peripheral blood mononuclear cells (PBMCs), taken when the disease was refractory, from a patient treated with antithyroid drugs.

The CDR3 DNA follows: TGTGCCAGCAGTTACGGGGTGGGCACCGGGGAGCTGTTTTTT. Protein sequence: CASSYGVGTGELFF. The V call is TRBV6-5, the J call TRBJ2-2; no definite D call. The CDR3 has 14 residues. Germline V CDR1 and CDR2: MNHEY, SVGAGI. With 2 bases removed from V and 4 bases from J, the gap between germline ends came to 8 bases.